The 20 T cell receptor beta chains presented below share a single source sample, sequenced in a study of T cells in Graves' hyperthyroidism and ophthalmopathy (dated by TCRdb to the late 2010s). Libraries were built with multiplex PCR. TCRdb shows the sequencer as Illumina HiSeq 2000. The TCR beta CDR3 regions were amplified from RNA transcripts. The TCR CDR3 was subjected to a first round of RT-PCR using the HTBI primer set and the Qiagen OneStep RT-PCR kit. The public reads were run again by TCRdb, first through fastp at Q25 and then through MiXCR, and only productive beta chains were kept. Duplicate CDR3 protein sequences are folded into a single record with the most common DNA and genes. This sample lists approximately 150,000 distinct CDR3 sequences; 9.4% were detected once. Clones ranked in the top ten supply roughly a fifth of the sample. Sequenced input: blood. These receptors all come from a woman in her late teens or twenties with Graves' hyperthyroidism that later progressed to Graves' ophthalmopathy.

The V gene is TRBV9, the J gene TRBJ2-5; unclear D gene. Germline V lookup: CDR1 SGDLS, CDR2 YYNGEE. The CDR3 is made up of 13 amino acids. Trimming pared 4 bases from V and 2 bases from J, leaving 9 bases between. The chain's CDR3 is CASSPFGQETQYF. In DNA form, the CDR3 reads TGTGCCAGCAGCCCGTTCGGGCAAGAGACCCAGTACTTC.

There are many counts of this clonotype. DNA of the CDR3: TGTGCCAGCAGCTTACGACGGGGACACCCCTATAGCAATCAGCCCCAGCATTTT. It yields the protein CASSLRRGHPYSNQPQHF. The chain combines TRBV7-4 with TRBJ1-5; possibly TRBD1 for D (6 bases). The CDR3 is made up of 18 amino acids. V lost 2 bases and J lost 0, with 17 bases in between. Germline V gives CDR1 SGHVT, CDR2 SQSDAQ.

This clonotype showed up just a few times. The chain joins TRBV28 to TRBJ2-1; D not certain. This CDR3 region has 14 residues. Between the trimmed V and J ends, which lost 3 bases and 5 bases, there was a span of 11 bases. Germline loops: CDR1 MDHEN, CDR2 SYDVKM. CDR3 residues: CASSLWQGNNEQFF. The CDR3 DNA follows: TGTGCCAGCAGTTTGTGGCAAGGGAACAATGAGCAGTTCTTC.

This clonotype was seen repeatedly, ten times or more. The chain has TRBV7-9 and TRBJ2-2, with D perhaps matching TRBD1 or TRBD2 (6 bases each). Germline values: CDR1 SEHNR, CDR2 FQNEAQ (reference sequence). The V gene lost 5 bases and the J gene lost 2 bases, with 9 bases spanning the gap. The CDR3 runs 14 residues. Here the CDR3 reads CASSAGQNTGELFF. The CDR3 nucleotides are TGTGCCAGCAGCGCGGGACAAAACACCGGGGAGCTGTTTTTT.

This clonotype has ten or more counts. The CDR3 nucleotides read TGTGCCAGCAGTTGGAATAGCAATCAGCCCCAGCATTTT. Its translation is CASSWNSNQPQHF. The chain links TRBV12-3 or TRBV12-4 to TRBJ1-5; D gene uncertain. Trimming removed 4 bases from V and 0 bases from J, with 4 bases in between. The CDR3 is 13 amino acids.

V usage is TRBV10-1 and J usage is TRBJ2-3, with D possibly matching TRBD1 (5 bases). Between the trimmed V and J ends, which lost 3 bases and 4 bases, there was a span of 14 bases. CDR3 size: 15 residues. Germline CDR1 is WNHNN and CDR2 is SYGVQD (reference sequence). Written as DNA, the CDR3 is TGCGCCAGCAGTGACAGGGAAAGGCTTTCAGATACGCAGTATTTT. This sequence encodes CASSDRERLSDTQYF.

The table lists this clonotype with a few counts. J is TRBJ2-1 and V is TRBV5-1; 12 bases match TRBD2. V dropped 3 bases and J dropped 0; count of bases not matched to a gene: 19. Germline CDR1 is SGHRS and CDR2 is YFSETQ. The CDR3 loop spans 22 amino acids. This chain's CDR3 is CASSSPTGLTSGRPSSYNEQFF. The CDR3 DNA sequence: TGCGCCAGCAGCTCCCCAACCGGCCTTACTAGCGGGAGGCCTAGCTCCTACAATGAGCAGTTCTTC.

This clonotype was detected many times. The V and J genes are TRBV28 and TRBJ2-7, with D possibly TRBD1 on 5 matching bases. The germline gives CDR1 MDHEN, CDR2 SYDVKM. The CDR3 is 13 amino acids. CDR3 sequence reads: CEGQGTSEYEQYF. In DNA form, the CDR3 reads TGTGAGGGGCAGGGAACCTCAGAGTACGAGCAGTACTTC.

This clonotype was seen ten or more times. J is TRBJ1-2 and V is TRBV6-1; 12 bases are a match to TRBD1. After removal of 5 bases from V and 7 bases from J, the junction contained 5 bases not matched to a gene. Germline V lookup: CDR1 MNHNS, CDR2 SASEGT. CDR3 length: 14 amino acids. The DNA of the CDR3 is TGTGCCAGCAGTTCGGGACAGGGGGCGATTGGCTACACCTTC. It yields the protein CASSSGQGAIGYTF.

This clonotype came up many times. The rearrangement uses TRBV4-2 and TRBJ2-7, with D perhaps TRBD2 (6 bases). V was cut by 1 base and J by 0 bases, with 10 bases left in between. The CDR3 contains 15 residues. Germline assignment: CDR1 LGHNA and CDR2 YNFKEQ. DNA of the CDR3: TGTGCCAGCAGCCAAGGGGCGGGGCCCTCCTACGAGCAGTACTTC. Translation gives CASSQGAGPSYEQYF.

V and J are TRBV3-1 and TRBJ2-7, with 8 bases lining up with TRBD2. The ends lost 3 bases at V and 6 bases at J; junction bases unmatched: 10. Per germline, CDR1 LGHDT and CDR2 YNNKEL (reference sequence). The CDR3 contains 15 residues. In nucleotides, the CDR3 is TGTGCCAGCAGCCAGCGAGGGGCGGGGGGCTCCGAGCAGTACTTC. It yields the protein CASSQRGAGGSEQYF.

CDR3 DNA sequence: TGCGCCAGCAGCCAAGTAGCGTCTGCGGCCTACGAGCAGTACTTC. Its translation is CASSQVASAAYEQYF. This chain uses TRBV4-1 with TRBJ2-7; TRBD2 is a possible D gene (5 bases). Trimming cost V 1 base and J 2 bases, with 12 bases left between them. The CDR3 is 15 residues long. The V gene's germline CDR1 is MGHRA and CDR2 YSYEKL.

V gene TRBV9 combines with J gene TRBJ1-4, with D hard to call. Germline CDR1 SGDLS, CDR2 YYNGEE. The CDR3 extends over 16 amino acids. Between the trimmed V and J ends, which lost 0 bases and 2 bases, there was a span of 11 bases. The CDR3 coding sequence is TGTGCCAGCAGCGTAGGGTGGGCAGCCACTAATGAAAAACTGTTTTTT. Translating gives CASSVGWAATNEKLFF. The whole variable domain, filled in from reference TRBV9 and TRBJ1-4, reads DSGVTQTPKHLITATGQRVTLRCSPRSGDLSVYWYQQSLDQGLQFLIQYYNGEERAKGNILERFSAQQFPDLHSELNLSSLELGDSALYFCASSVGWAATNEKLFFGSGTQLSVL.

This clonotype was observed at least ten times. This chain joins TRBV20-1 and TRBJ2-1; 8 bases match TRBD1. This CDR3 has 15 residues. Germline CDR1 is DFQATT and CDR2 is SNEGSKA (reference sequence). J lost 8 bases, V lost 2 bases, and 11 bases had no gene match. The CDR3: CSARPGFGQGHEQFF. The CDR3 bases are TGCAGTGCTAGACCCGGTTTTGGACAGGGACATGAGCAGTTCTTC.

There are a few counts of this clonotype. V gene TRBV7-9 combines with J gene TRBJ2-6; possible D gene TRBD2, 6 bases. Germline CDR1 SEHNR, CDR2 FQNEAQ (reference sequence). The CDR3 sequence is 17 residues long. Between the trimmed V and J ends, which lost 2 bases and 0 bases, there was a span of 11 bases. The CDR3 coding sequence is TGTGCCAGCAGCTTACCGGGAGCCTTCTCTGGGGCCAACGTCCTGACTTTC. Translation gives CASSLPGAFSGANVLTF.

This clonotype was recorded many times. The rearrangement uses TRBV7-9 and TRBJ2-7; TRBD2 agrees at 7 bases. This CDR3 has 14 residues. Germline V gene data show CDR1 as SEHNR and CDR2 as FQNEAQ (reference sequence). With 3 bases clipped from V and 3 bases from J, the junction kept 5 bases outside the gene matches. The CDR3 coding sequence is TGTGCCAGCAGCTTCACAGCGGGGTTCTACGAGCAGTACTTC. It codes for CASSFTAGFYEQYF.

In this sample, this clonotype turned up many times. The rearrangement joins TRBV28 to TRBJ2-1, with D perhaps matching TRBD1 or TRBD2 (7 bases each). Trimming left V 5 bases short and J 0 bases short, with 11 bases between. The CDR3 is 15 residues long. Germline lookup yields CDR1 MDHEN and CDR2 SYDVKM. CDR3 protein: CASSQGGSSYNEQFF. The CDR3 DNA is TGTGCCAGCAGTCAGGGGGGGTCCTCCTACAATGAGCAGTTCTTC.

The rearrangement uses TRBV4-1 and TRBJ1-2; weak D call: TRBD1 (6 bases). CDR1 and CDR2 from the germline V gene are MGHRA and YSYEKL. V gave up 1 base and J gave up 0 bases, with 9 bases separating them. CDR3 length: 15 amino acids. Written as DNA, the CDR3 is TGCGCCAGCAGCCAAGTGAGGACAGCTAACTATGGCTACACCTTC. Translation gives CASSQVRTANYGYTF.

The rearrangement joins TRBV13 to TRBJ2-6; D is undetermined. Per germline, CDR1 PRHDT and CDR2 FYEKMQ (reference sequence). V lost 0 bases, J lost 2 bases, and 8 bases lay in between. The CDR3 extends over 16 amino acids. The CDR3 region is CASSLGGRAGANVLTF. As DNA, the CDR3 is TGTGCCAGCAGCTTAGGGGGTAGGGCTGGGGCCAACGTCCTGACTTTC.

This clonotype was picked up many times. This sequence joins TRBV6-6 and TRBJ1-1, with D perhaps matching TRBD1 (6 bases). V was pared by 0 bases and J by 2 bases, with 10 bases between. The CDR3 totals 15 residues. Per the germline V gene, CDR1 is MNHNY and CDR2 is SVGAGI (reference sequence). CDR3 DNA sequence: TGTGCCAGCAGTTACTCGGGGGCCTCTAACACTGAAGCTTTCTTT. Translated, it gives CASSYSGASNTEAFF.